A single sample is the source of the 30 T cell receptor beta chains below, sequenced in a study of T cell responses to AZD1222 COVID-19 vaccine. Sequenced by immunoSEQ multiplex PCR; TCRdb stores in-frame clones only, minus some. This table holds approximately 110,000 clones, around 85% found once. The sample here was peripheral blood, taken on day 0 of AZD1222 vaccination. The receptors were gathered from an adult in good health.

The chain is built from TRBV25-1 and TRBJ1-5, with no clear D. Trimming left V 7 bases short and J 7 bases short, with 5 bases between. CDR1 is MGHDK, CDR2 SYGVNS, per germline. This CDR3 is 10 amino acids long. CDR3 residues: CASKGQPQHF. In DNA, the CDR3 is TGTGCCAGCAAAGGACAGCCCCAGCATTTT.

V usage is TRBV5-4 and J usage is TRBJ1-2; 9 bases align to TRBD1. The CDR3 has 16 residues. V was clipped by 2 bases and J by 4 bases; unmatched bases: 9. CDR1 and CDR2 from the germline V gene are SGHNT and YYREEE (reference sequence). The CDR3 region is CASSFSPDRGLYGYTF. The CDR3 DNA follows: TGTGCCAGCAGCTTCTCCCCGGACAGGGGCCTCTATGGCTACACCTTC.

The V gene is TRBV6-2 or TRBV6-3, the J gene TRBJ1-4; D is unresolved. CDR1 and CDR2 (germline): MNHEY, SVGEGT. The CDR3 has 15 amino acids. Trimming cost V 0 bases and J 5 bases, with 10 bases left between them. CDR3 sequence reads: CASSYSEGSNEKLFF. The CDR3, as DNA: TGTGCCAGCAGTTACTCAGAAGGCTCCAATGAAAAACTGTTTTTT.

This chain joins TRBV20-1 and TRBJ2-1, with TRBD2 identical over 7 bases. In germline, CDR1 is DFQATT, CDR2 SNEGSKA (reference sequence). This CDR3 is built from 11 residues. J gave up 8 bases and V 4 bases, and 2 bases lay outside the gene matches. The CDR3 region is CSATLADEQFF. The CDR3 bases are TGCAGTGCTACCCTAGCGGATGAGCAGTTCTTC.

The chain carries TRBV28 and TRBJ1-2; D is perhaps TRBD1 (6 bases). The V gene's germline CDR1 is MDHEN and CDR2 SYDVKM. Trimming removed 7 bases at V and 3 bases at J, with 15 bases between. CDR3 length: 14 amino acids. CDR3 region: CASNGQRLDYGYTF. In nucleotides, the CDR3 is TGTGCCAGCAATGGACAGCGTTTAGACTATGGCTACACCTTC.

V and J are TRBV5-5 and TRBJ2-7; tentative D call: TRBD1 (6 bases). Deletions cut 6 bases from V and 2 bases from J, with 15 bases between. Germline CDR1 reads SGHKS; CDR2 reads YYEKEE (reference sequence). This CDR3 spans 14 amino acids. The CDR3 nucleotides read TGTGCCAGCACCCTACAGGGTGAGGCCTACGAGCAGTACTTC. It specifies CASTLQGEAYEQYF.

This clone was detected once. CDR3 nucleotides: TGCAGTGCCGCCAGGGGCCAGGACCAGTACTTC. Protein product: CSAARGQDQYF. This sequence joins TRBV20-1 and TRBJ2-7; D is perhaps TRBD1 (6 bases). Trimming took 6 bases from V and 10 from J, leaving 16 bases between them. CDR3 length: 11 amino acids. Germline-derived CDR1 and CDR2 are DFQATT and SNEGSKA (reference sequence).

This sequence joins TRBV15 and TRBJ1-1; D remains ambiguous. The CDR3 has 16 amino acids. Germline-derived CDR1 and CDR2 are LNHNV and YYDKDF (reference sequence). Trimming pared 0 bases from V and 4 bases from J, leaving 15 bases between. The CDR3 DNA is TGTGCCACCAGCAGAGATTTTGGCGGGGTAGGCACTGAAGCTTTCTTT. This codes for CATSRDFGGVGTEAFF.

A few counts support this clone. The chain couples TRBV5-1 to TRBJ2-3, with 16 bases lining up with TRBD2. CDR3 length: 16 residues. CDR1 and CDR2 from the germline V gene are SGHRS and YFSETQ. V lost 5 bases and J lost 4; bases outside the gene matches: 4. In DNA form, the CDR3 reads TGCGCCAGCAGACCGGGACTAGCGGGGGGGCCAGATACGCAGTATTTT. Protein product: CASRPGLAGGPDTQYF.

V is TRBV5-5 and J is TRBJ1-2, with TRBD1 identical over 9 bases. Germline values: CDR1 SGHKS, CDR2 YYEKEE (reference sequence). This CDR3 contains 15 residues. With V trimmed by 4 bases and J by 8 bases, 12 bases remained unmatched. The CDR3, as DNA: TGTGCCAGCAGCCAGGGGACAGGGACTGCGAGGGGCTACACCTTC. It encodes CASSQGTGTARGYTF.

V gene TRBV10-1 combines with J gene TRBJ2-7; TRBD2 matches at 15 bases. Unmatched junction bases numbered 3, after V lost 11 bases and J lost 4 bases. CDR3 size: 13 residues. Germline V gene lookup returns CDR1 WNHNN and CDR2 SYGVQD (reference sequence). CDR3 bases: TGCGCCGGTGGGACTAGCGGGGGGTACGAGCAGTACTTC. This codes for CAGGTSGGYEQYF.

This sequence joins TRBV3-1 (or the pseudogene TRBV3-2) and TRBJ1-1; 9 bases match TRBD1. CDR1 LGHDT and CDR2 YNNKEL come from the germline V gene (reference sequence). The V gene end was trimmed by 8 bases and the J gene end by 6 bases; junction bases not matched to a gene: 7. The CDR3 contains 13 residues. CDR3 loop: CASGDRVRSEAFF. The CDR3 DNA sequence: TGTGCCAGCGGGGACAGGGTCAGGTCTGAAGCTTTCTTT.

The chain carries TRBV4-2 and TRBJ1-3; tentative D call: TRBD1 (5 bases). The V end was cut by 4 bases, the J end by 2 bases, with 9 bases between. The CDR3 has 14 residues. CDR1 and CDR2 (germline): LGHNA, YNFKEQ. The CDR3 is CASSPRVPGNTIYF. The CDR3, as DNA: TGTGCCAGCAGCCCCAGGGTCCCTGGAAACACCATATATTTT.

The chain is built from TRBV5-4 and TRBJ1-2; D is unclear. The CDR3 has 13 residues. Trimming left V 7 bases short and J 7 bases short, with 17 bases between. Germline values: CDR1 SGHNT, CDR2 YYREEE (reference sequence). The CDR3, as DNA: TGTGCCAGCCCCATTCTTCGGGCAAGTGGCTACACCTTC. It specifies CASPILRASGYTF.

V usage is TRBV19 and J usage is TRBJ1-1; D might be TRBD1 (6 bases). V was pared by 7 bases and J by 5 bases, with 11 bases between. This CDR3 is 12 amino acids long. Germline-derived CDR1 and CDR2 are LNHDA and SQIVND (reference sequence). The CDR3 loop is CASTRGGTEAFF. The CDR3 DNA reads TGTGCCAGTACTCGAGGGGGGACTGAAGCTTTCTTT.

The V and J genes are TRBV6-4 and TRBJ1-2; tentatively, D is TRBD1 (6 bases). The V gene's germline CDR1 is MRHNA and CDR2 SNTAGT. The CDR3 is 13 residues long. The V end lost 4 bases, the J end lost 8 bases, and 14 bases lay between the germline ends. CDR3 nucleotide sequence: TGTGCCAGCAGTGGAACTACAGGGTCCGGCTACACCTTC. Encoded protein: CASSGTTGSGYTF.

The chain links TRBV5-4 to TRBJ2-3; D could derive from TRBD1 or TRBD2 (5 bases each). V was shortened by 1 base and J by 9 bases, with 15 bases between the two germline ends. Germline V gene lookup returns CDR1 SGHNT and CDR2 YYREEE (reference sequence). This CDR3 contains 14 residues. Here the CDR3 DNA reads TGTGCCAGCAGCTTGAGGGGCCCAGGAGGAACGCAGTATTTT. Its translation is CASSLRGPGGTQYF.

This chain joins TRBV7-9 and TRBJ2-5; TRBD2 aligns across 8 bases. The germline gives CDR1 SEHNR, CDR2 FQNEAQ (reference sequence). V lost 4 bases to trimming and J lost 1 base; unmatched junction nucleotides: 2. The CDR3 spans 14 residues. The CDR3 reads CASSSRGAQETQYF. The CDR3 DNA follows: TGTGCCAGCAGCTCGCGGGGGGCCCAAGAGACCCAGTACTTC.

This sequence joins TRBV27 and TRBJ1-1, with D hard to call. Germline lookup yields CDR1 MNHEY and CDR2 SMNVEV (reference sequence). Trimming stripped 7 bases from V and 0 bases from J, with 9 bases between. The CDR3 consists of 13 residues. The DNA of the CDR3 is TGTGCCAGCAACGGCGGCCTGAACACTGAAGCTTTCTTT. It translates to CASNGGLNTEAFF.

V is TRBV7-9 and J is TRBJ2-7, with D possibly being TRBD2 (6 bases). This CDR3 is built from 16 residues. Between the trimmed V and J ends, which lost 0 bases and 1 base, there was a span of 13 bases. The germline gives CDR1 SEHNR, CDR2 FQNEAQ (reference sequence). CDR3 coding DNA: TGTGCCAGCAGCTTAGCGCTGTCGGGGGTATCCTACGAGCAGTACTTC. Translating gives CASSLALSGVSYEQYF.

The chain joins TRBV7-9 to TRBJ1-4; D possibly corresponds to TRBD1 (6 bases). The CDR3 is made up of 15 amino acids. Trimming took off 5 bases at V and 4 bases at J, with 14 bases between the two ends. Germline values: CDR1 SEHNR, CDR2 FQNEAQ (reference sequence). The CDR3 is CASSPWAGVNEKLFF. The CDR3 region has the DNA TGTGCCAGCAGCCCCTGGGCAGGGGTTAATGAAAAACTGTTTTTT. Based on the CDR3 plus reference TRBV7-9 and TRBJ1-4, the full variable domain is DTGVSQNPRHKITKRGQNVTFRCDPISEHNRLYWYRQTLGQGPEFLTYFQNEAQLEKSRLLSDRFSAERPKGSFSTLEIQRTEQGDSAMYLCASSPWAGVNEKLFFGSGTQLSVL.

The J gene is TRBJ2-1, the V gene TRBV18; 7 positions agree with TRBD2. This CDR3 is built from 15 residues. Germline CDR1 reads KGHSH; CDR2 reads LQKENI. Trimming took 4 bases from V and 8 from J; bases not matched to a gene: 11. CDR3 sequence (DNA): TGTGCCAGCTCACGGCCTAGCGGACCCCCCTATGAGCAGTTCTTC. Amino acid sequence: CASSRPSGPPYEQFF.

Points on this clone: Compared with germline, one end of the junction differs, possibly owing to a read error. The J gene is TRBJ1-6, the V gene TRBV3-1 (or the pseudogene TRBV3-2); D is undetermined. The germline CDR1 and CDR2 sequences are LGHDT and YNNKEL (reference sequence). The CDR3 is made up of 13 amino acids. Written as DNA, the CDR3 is TGTGCCAGCAGACAAGGCTTTAATTCACCCCTCCACTTT. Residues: CASRQGFNSPLHF.

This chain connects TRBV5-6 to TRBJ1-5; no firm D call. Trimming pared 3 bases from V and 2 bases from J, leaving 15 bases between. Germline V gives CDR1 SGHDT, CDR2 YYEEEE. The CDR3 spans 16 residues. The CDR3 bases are TGTGCCAGCAGCTCCGGAGGAATTTTCGGCAATCAGCCCCAGCATTTT. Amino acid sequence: CASSSGGIFGNQPQHF.

The CDR3 loop reads CSSKQGAVETQYF. In DNA, the CDR3 is TGCAGCTCGAAACAGGGGGCGGTGGAGACCCAGTACTTC. This rearrangement joins TRBV29-1 to TRBJ2-5; 9 bases map to TRBD1. The CDR3 is made up of 13 amino acids. Per germline, CDR1 SQVTM and CDR2 ANQGSEA. The trim removed 8 bases at V and 5 bases at J, leaving 9 bases unmatched. Full variable domain (rest looked up from reference TRBV29-1 and TRBJ2-5): SAVISQKPSRDICQRGTSLTIQCQVDSQVTMMFWYRQQPGQSLTLIATANQGSEATYESGFVIDKFPISRPNLTFSTLTVSNMSPEDSSIYLCSSKQGAVETQYFGPGTRLLVL.

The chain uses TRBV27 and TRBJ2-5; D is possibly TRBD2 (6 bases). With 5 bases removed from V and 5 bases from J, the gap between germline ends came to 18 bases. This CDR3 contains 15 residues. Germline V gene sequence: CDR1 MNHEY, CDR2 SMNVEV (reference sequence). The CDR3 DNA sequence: TGTGCCAGCAGTCCAATAATCGGGGGTAGGGAGACCCAGTACTTC. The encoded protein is CASSPIIGGRETQYF.

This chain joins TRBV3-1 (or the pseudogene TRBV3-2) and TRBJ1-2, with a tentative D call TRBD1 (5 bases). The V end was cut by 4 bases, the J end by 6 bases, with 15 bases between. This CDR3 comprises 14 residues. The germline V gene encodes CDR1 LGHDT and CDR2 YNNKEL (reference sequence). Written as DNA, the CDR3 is TGTGCCAGCAGCCCCGAGGGGAGGGTGGATGGCTACACCTTC. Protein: CASSPEGRVDGYTF.

CDR3 sequence: CASKGGGGASEQFF. DNA of the CDR3: TGTGCCAGCAAGGGTGGCGGGGGGGCCTCGGAGCAGTTCTTC. This sequence joins TRBV6-5 and TRBJ2-1; 9 bases match TRBD2. Per the germline V gene, CDR1 is MNHEY and CDR2 is SVGAGI. After removal of 7 bases from V and 10 bases from J, the junction contained 11 bases not matched to a gene. This CDR3 has 14 amino acids.

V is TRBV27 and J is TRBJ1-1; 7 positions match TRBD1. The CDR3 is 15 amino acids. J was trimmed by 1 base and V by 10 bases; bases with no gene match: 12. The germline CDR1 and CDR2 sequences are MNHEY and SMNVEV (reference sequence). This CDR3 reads CATRPYRGQNTEAFF. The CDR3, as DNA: TGTGCCACCCGACCGTACAGGGGACAGAACACTGAAGCTTTCTTT.

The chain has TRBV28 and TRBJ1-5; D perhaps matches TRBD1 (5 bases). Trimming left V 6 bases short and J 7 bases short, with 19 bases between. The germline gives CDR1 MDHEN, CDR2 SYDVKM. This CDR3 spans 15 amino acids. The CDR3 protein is CASSSSKGIRQPQHF. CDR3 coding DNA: TGTGCCAGCAGCTCAAGCAAGGGGATTCGGCAGCCCCAGCATTTT.